This T cell receptor beta chain was observed in a study of T cell repertoires in ileal Crohn's disease. In the study overall: About half received postoperative treatment, 10 to 11 with thiopurines and under 20 anti-TNF. Study results and limitations: High-frequency clones were more common in sorted CD8 than CD4 cells.

V lost 6 bases to trimming and J lost 4 bases, with 12 bases between them. This CDR3 region has 13 residues. The germline V gene encodes CDR1 MNHEY and CDR2 SVGAGI. Libraries were prepared by immunoSEQ multiplex PCR; TCRdb keeps only in-frame clonotypes and omits some of them. The table includes about 5,200 clones, approximately 80% detected once. Comments on this clone: What it binds is not known.

The TCR sequence derives from an adult with Crohn's disease. Sequenced sample: ileal tissue. The chain joins TRBV6-5 to TRBJ1-2, with a weak D call TRBD1 (5 bases). In nucleotides, the CDR3 is TGTGCCAGCAGCAACAGGCCCGTCTATGGCTACACCTTC. Protein: CASSNRPVYGYTF.